This T cell receptor beta chain was documented in a study of T cells expressing NK-cell markers (dated by TCRdb to 2019 to 2021). With regard to the full study: TCR beta-chain repertoires were profiled in sorted CD3+CD56+NKG2C+, CD3+CD56+NKG2C- and CD3+CD56-NKG2C+ T-cell subsets from several donors. Among the eight sequenced donors, seven were HCMV-seropositive and one was HCMV-seronegative. Randomly selected healthy volunteers, three men and five women, were used as the eight sequenced donors. Libraries were sequenced as 2 x 150 bp reads on Illumina HiSeq 2000/2500, MiSeq or NextSeq.

The run used an Illumina HiSeq 2000. The TCR beta cDNA libraries were made using 5'RACE template switching, a step that added both a universal primer site and unique molecular identifiers. cDNA synthesis was primed from the TCR beta constant segment, followed by two successive PCR amplification steps. Per the source publication's procedure: MIGEC was used to demultiplex reads and group reads by UMI, and MiTCR was used to assemble and quantify clonotypes. To exclude erroneous sequences, only TCR cDNA sequences supported by at least two reads were retained. The tcR package was used for downstream repertoire analysis, with clonotypes matched between fractions based on CDR3 nucleotide sequence plus V segment. VDJmatch was used to annotate antigen specificity against VDJdb, with one amino acid substitution in CDR3 permitted. TCRdb reanalyzed the reads, keeping one entry per CDR3 protein sequence and omitting DNA. These V and J calls originate from TCRdb's pipeline instead of the authors' own analysis. The sample's records list 300,000 to 500,000 distinct CDR3 sequences. The biggest ten clones account for around 10% of the sample.

Based on the germline V gene, the CDR1 and CDR2 sequences are SQVTM and ANQGSEA. The CDR3 goes from the cysteine to the phenylalanine over 12 residues. The nucleotide record is missing. A commercial ELISA kit detecting HCMV-specific IgG in serum was used to determine HCMV serostatus. Ficoll density gradient centrifugation was used to isolate peripheral blood mononuclear cells from blood. Details on this clonotype: No antigen is known for it.

General findings and caveats noted by the study authors: Whether the expanded NKG2C-expressing T cell clones were specific for HCMV antigens was left unclear. For 5 or 6 donors, the dominant CD3+CD56+NKG2C+ clonotypes were among the top 10 CD8+ clonotypes and accounted for roughly 1.0-8% of CD8+ T cells. Those dominant clonotypes were again the most abundant among CD3+CD56-NKG2C+ cells in a few donors, at roughly 25-65%.

The sequencing input was blood T cells: a sorted CD56 or NKG2C T cell subset, CD4+ or CD8+ T cells, or bulk PBMC T cells (not recorded which). This chain joins TRBV29-1 to TRBJ1-2; as DNA is missing, the TRBD1 call by TCRdb cannot be tested. This receptor was identified in a woman in her forties or fifties in good health. Donor details come from another sample of the same person, matched by shared clones. The CDR3 loop reads CSVAGTNYGYTF.